A single sample is the source of the 7 T cell receptor beta chains below, sequenced in a study of T-cell reconstitution after alpha-beta-depleted transplantation in children. Researchers prepared the TCRbeta library using unique molecular identifiers, the study reports. Using its own MiXCR run on the PCR reads, TCRdb lists one record per CDR3 protein. Here the sample spans approximately 590,000 distinct CDR3 sequences, roughly a tenth being singletons. The sequenced sample was PBMCs from the stem cell graft donor, obtained from the stem cell graft. The receptors originated from a human donor who donated a stem cell graft to a child with acute myeloid leukemia.

This clonotype has just a few counts. The chain links TRBV4-1 to TRBJ2-5; maybe TRBD2 (7 bases). In germline, CDR1 is MGHRA, CDR2 YSYEKL. V lost 5 bases and J 7 bases, leaving 17 bases between the germline ends. There are 14 residues in the CDR3. CDR3 coding DNA: TGCGCCAGCAGCTCCTCGGGGGGCCGCACGACCCAGTACTTC. Its protein product is CASSSSGGRTTQYF.

J is TRBJ1-5 and V is TRBV12-3 or TRBV12-4; the match to TRBD1 covers 7 bases. CDR3 length: 16 residues. V trimming: 5 bases; J trimming: 0 bases; junction bases outside the gene matches: 7. The CDR3 loop reads CASSKGAIYSNQPQHF. The CDR3 DNA reads as TGTGCCAGCAGTAAGGGGGCCATATATAGCAATCAGCCCCAGCATTTT.

CDR3 loop: CASSYSRGYSYEQYF. Written as DNA, the CDR3 is TGTGCCAGCAGTTACTCGAGAGGCTACTCCTACGAGCAGTACTTC. The chain joins TRBV6-5 to TRBJ2-7; D gene ambiguous. The CDR3 consists of 15 residues. CDR1 and CDR2 from the germline V gene are MNHEY and SVGAGI. Trimming removed 0 bases at V and 0 bases at J, with 9 bases between.

The chain employs TRBV6-1 and TRBJ2-7, with 13 bases lining up with TRBD2. This CDR3 spans 16 amino acids. V lost 7 bases to trimming and J lost 7 bases; unmatched junction nucleotides: 13. Germline CDR1 and CDR2: MNHNS and SASEGT. CDR3 sequence: CASTKRAGLAGTEQYF. The CDR3 DNA follows: TGTGCCAGCACCAAAAGGGCGGGACTAGCGGGAACAGAGCAGTACTTC.

This clonotype was picked up a small number of times. The chain couples TRBV5-1 to TRBJ2-3; possibly TRBD1 or TRBD2 for D (5 bases each). Between the trimmed V and J ends, which lost 2 bases and 1 base, there was a span of 14 bases. The CDR3 consists of 16 residues. Germline CDR1 is SGHRS and CDR2 is YFSETQ. CDR3 residues: CASSLEGHARTDTQYF. In DNA, the CDR3 is TGCGCCAGCAGCTTAGAGGGGCATGCTCGCACAGATACGCAGTATTTT. The entire variable domain, with the rest obtained from reference TRBV5-1 and TRBJ2-3, is as follows: KAGVTQTPRYLIKTRGQQVTLSCSPISGHRSVSWYQQTPGQGLQFLFEYFSETQRNKGNFPGRFSGRQFSNSRSEMNVSTLELGDSALYLCASSLEGHARTDTQYFGPGTRLTVL.

This clonotype has at least ten counts. The V and J genes are TRBV28 and TRBJ2-6; 7 positions agree with TRBD2. Per the germline V gene, CDR1 is MDHEN and CDR2 is SYDVKM. V lost 3 bases, J lost 11 bases, and 7 bases stayed unmatched. The CDR3 spans 14 residues. The CDR3 bases are TGTGCCAGCAGTTTGGGCGGGAGTATTCACGTCCTGACTTTC. Translation: CASSLGGSIHVLTF.

This clonotype occurred a few times. The rearrangement uses TRBV9 and TRBJ2-3; D remains ambiguous. Looked up from germline, CDR1 is SGDLS and CDR2 is YYNGEE. The CDR3 runs to 15 residues. Trimming took 0 bases from V and 2 from J, leaving 10 bases between them. CDR3 residues: CASSVAGWVTDTQYF. CDR3 DNA sequence: TGTGCCAGCAGCGTAGCTGGATGGGTCACAGATACGCAGTATTTT.